Presented here are 27 T cell receptor beta chains from one specimen sequenced in a study of blood T cell repertoires in COVID-19. TCRdb keeps only in-frame clones here, not all; method: immunoSEQ multiplex PCR. The sample records roughly 250,000 clones, approximately 90% being singletons. The sequenced sample consisted of PBMCs or T cells enriched from blood (not recorded which). The receptors stem from a woman aged 25 to 39 with acute COVID-19.

This sequence joins TRBV6-5 and TRBJ1-6; unclear D gene. The V and J ends lost 7 bases and 7 bases respectively, with 11 bases between them. The germline CDR1 and CDR2 sequences are MNHEY and SVGAGI. CDR3 length: 13 amino acids. In DNA, the CDR3 is TGTGCCAGCACGGCAGGAGGAAATTCACCCCTCCACTTT. Encoded protein: CASTAGGNSPLHF.

The chain links TRBV2 to TRBJ1-6; 7 positions agree with TRBD1. V lost 6 bases and J lost 14; bases outside the gene matches: 13. Germline CDR1 reads SNHLY; CDR2 reads FYNNEI. The CDR3 consists of 14 residues. In nucleotides, the CDR3 is TGTGCCAGCAGACCCGGGACAGACTCTTCGGCCCTCCACTTT. It encodes CASRPGTDSSALHF.

The gene calls are TRBV2 and TRBJ2-2; D is unclear. The CDR3 has 13 amino acids. V lost 4 bases and J 2 bases, leaving 5 bases between the germline ends. The germline V gene has CDR1 SNHLY and CDR2 FYNNEI. The CDR3, as DNA: TGTGCCAGCAGTGCTCCCAACACCGGGGAGCTGTTTTTT. It yields the protein CASSAPNTGELFF. The full variable domain, rest sourced from reference TRBV2 and TRBJ2-2, is EPEVTQTPSHQVTQMGQEVILRCVPISNHLYFYWYRQILGQKVEFLVSFYNNEISEKSEIFDDQFSVERPDGSNFTLKIRSTKLEDSAMYFCASSAPNTGELFFGEGSRLTVL.

The V call is TRBV5-6, the J call TRBJ1-6, with 7 bases identical to TRBD1. CDR1 is SGHDT and CDR2 is YYEEEE in the germline V gene. V lost 2 bases, J lost 10 bases, and 6 bases stayed unmatched. The CDR3 sequence is 14 residues long. The CDR3, as DNA: TGTGCCAGCAGCTTCCGAGGGGGCAACTCACCCCTCCACTTT. Amino acids: CASSFRGGNSPLHF.

The CDR3 sequence: CASRGQGTEAFF. CDR3 in DNA: TGTGCCAGCCGCGGACAGGGCACTGAAGCTTTCTTT. This chain joins TRBV2 and TRBJ1-1; 8 bases agree with TRBD1. From germline, CDR1 is SNHLY and CDR2 FYNNEI. J was trimmed by 4 bases and V by 8 bases; bases with no gene match: 3. CDR3 length: 12 residues.

The chain combines TRBV7-9 with TRBJ2-5; 13 bases agree with TRBD2. V shed 2 bases, J shed 8 bases, and the junction held 5 bases outside the gene matches. CDR3 length equals 15 residues. CDR1 and CDR2 (germline): SEHNR, FQNEAQ (reference sequence). CDR3 region: CASSLSGTSGETQYF. CDR3 coding DNA: TGTGCCAGCAGCTTAAGCGGGACTAGCGGGGAAACCCAGTACTTC.

The chain joins TRBV2 to TRBJ2-3, with D perhaps TRBD1 (5 bases). CDR1 SNHLY and CDR2 FYNNEI come from the germline V gene. The length of the CDR3 is 12 residues. The V end was cut by 4 bases, the J end by 11 bases, with 13 bases between. The CDR3 DNA reads TGTGCCAGCAGTGTAGGGGCCCACTTGCAGTATTTT. Protein sequence: CASSVGAHLQYF.

The gene calls are TRBV2 and TRBJ1-1; D not certain. The V gene lost 8 bases and the J gene lost 4 bases, with 8 bases spanning the gap. CDR3 size: 11 residues. Germline-derived CDR1 and CDR2 are SNHLY and FYNNEI. The CDR3 spells CASGALTEAFF. For the CDR3, the DNA is TGTGCCAGCGGAGCGCTCACTGAAGCTTTCTTT.

The chain recombines TRBV7-2 with TRBJ2-2; tentatively, D is TRBD1 (5 bases). Trimming took 5 bases from V and 0 from J, leaving 19 bases between them. The germline V gene encodes CDR1 SGHTA and CDR2 FQGNSA. The CDR3 contains 18 residues. CDR3 in amino acids: CASSPRVNGGSNTGELFF. The DNA of the CDR3 is TGTGCCAGCAGCCCCAGGGTCAACGGCGGTTCGAACACCGGGGAGCTGTTTTTT.

This chain uses TRBV28 with TRBJ1-1, with a tentative D call TRBD1 (5 bases). The germline gives CDR1 MDHEN, CDR2 SYDVKM. V was pared by 1 base and J by 5 bases, with 17 bases between. The CDR3 runs 16 residues. The CDR3 here is CASSLSYAGDGTEAFF. The CDR3 DNA reads TGTGCCAGCAGTTTATCCTACGCGGGGGATGGGACTGAAGCTTTCTTT.

The chain employs TRBV2 and TRBJ2-7; 9 nucleotides align to TRBD2. CDR1 is SNHLY, CDR2 FYNNEI, per germline. The CDR3 runs to 17 residues. The V and J ends lost 2 bases and 4 bases, in that order; junction bases with no gene match: 12. CDR3 nucleotides: TGTGCCAGCAGTGAAATGAGGTTTCGGCTAGCGGGATACGAGCAGTACTTC. Translated, it gives CASSEMRFRLAGYEQYF.

This rearrangement joins TRBV13 to TRBJ2-7, with TRBD2 matching 7 bases. The CDR3 runs 16 residues. The V segment lost 1 base and the J segment 5 bases; nucleotides outside the gene matches: 11. Germline V lookup: CDR1 PRHDT, CDR2 FYEKMQ (reference sequence). CDR3 protein: CASSLAGLGLDHEQYF. CDR3 nucleotides: TGTGCCAGCAGCTTAGCAGGACTAGGTTTAGATCACGAGCAGTACTTC.

J is TRBJ2-5 and V is TRBV12-3 or TRBV12-4; D unresolved. V was trimmed by 7 bases and J by 4 bases, leaving 7 bases between them. The CDR3 consists of 11 residues. CDR3 DNA sequence: TGTGCCAGCACCATGTCAGAGACCCAGTACTTC. This translates into CASTMSETQYF.

The J gene is TRBJ1-1, the V gene TRBV28; 10 bases match TRBD1. CDR1 and CDR2 from the germline V gene are MDHEN and SYDVKM. Germline trimming cut 5 bases from V and 10 bases from J; bases unmatched to any gene: 4. The CDR3 totals 12 residues. The CDR3 region has the DNA TGTGCCAGCAGTAGACAGGGGGCACGAGCTTTCTTT. Protein product: CASSRQGARAFF.

The V call is TRBV5-1, the J call TRBJ1-3, with 10 bases aligning to TRBD1. The V segment lost 8 bases and the J segment 0 bases; nucleotides outside the gene matches: 5. The CDR3 extends over 15 amino acids. Germline V lookup: CDR1 SGHRS, CDR2 YFSETQ. DNA of the CDR3: TGCGCCAGTGCCGGGACAGGGGTCTCTGGAAACACCATATATTTT. Amino acid sequence: CASAGTGVSGNTIYF.

The chain combines TRBV18 with TRBJ1-5; TRBD1 matches 10 bases. CDR1 and CDR2 (germline): KGHSH, LQKENI. There are 18 residues in the CDR3. With 3 bases clipped from V and 1 base from J, the junction kept 9 bases outside the gene matches. The CDR3 DNA follows: TGTGCCAGCTCACCTAAGCGACAGGGGGCTCAGAGCAATCAGCCCCAGCATTTT. It encodes CASSPKRQGAQSNQPQHF.

This chain links TRBV6-5 with TRBJ1-3; D gene ambiguous. CDR1 is MNHEY and CDR2 is SVGAGI in the germline V gene. Trimming left V 6 bases short and J 0 bases short, with 12 bases between. CDR3 length: 15 residues. CDR3 in amino acids: CASRTDRSSGNTIYF. CDR3 nucleotide sequence: TGTGCCAGCAGAACAGATCGAAGCTCTGGAAACACCATATATTTT.

The chain employs TRBV6-4 and TRBJ1-2, with no clear D. Germline CDR1 is MRHNA and CDR2 is SNTAGT. The CDR3 contains 11 residues. The V gene lost 8 bases and the J gene lost 4 bases, with 8 bases spanning the gap. The CDR3 loop reads CASPGLYGYTF. CDR3 nucleotide sequence: TGTGCCAGCCCTGGACTCTATGGCTACACCTTC.

This chain links TRBV7-2 with TRBJ1-1, with 7 bases aligning to TRBD1. From germline, CDR1 is SGHTA and CDR2 FQGNSA. V trimming: 10 bases; J trimming: 1 base; junction bases outside the gene matches: 6. The CDR3 length is 13 residues. This CDR3 reads CATKGARNTEAFF. In nucleotides, the CDR3 is TGTGCCACAAAGGGGGCCCGGAACACTGAAGCTTTCTTT.

The chain couples TRBV3-1 (or the pseudogene TRBV3-2) to TRBJ2-2; possibly TRBD1 for D (5 bases). The V gene's germline CDR1 is LGHDT and CDR2 YNNKEL (reference sequence). Trimming removed 4 bases from V and 3 bases from J, with 15 bases in between. The CDR3 consists of 16 residues. CDR3 nucleotides: TGTGCCAGCAGCCCCGCCCAGGGCGTTGACACCGGGGAGCTGTTTTTT. It yields the protein CASSPAQGVDTGELFF.

The gene calls are TRBV3-1 (or the pseudogene TRBV3-2) and TRBJ2-1; TRBD2 agrees at 14 bases. Per the germline V gene, CDR1 is LGHDT and CDR2 is YNNKEL (reference sequence). J lost 6 bases, V lost 6 bases, and 4 bases had no gene match. This CDR3 has 15 amino acids. The CDR3 region has the DNA TGTGCCAGCAGGGGGACTAGCGGGGGCCTCAATGAGCAGTTCTTC. Translation: CASRGTSGGLNEQFF.

The chain uses TRBV2 and TRBJ2-7; maybe TRBD2 (6 bases). V lost 3 bases to trimming and J lost 3 bases, with 21 bases between them. There are 17 residues in the CDR3. Germline-derived CDR1 and CDR2 are SNHLY and FYNNEI. The CDR3 DNA is TGTGCCAGCAGTGACTCCTTTCATGGAGGGATGGTCTACGAGCAGTACTTC. Translating gives CASSDSFHGGMVYEQYF.

V is TRBV19 and J is TRBJ1-2; TRBD1 matches 7 bases. With V trimmed by 4 bases and J by 2 bases, 1 base remained unmatched. Germline loops: CDR1 LNHDA, CDR2 SQIVND (reference sequence). The CDR3 extends over 13 amino acids. CDR3 protein: CASSRDRNYGYTF. As DNA, the CDR3 is TGTGCCAGTAGTAGGGACAGAAACTATGGCTACACCTTC.

The chain uses TRBV2 and TRBJ1-6; TRBD1 aligns across 7 bases. J gave up 9 bases and V 8 bases, and 7 bases lay outside the gene matches. Germline lookup yields CDR1 SNHLY and CDR2 FYNNEI. The CDR3 is made up of 13 amino acids. The CDR3 loop reads CASPRGKSSPLHF. The DNA of the CDR3 is TGTGCCAGCCCCAGGGGGAAGAGTTCACCCCTCCACTTT.

This chain connects TRBV9 to TRBJ2-3; 8 nucleotides align to TRBD2. CDR1 and CDR2 (germline): SGDLS, YYNGEE. The CDR3 extends over 16 amino acids. Germline trimming cut 0 bases from V and 7 bases from J; bases unmatched to any gene: 10. CDR3 nucleotides: TGTGCCAGCAGCGTAGATCCGGGGGGGGCAAGGAATACGCAGTATTTT. The encoded protein is CASSVDPGGARNTQYF.

Here the CDR3 reads CASSLVRANTEAFF. The CDR3 nucleotides read TGCGCCAGCAGCTTGGTCAGGGCGAACACTGAAGCTTTCTTT. V usage is TRBV5-1 and J usage is TRBJ1-1, with a weak D call TRBD1 (5 bases). This CDR3 contains 14 residues. V was clipped by 0 bases and J by 1 base, with 7 bases between them. The germline V gene has CDR1 SGHRS and CDR2 YFSETQ. Together with reference TRBV5-1 and TRBJ1-1, the CDR3 gives the full variable domain: KAGVTQTPRYLIKTRGQQVTLSCSPISGHRSVSWYQQTPGQGLQFLFEYFSETQRNKGNFPGRFSGRQFSNSRSEMNVSTLELGDSALYLCASSLVRANTEAFFGQGTRLTVV.

The V gene is TRBV27, the J gene TRBJ1-4; a possible D gene is TRBD1 (5 bases). The V end lost 4 bases, the J end lost 4 bases, and 10 bases lay between the germline ends. The CDR3 is 14 amino acids. The V gene's germline CDR1 is MNHEY and CDR2 SMNVEV (reference sequence). CDR3: CASSSGLYNEKLFF. The CDR3, as DNA: TGTGCCAGCAGTTCAGGGCTTTATAATGAAAAACTGTTTTTT.